Below, 26 T cell receptor beta chains from the same sample are listed, as sequenced in a study of T-cell reconstitution after alpha-beta-depleted transplantation in children. The authors prepared the TCRbeta library with unique molecular identifiers. One entry per CDR3 protein results from TCRdb running MiXCR on the PCR reads. The profile shows about 980,000 distinct CDR3 sequences, under 30% of them singletons. Sequenced here: PBMCs, mostly from graft donor cells, sampled 360 days after TCRalphabeta/CD19-depleted stem cell transplant. The receptors come from a boy less than two years old who had a stem cell transplant for SCID, so the T cells may come from the graft donor.

This clonotype has more than one count but fewer than ten. V and J are TRBV21-1 and TRBJ2-7; TRBD1, the table's D call, lacks a check against the DNA. TRBV21-1 is recorded as a pseudogene. This CDR3 has 17 amino acids. CDR3 DNA sequence: TGTGCCAGCAGCAAAGATCCGGGACATTCTTTCTCCTACGAGCAGTACTTC. Its translation is CASSKDPGHSFSYEQYF.

The J gene is TRBJ2-3, the V gene TRBV2; 9 bases agree with TRBD1. This CDR3 region has 15 residues. In germline, CDR1 is SNHLY, CDR2 FYNNEI. The J segment lost 6 bases and the V segment lost 5 bases, leaving 9 bases of the junction unmatched. The CDR3 bases are TGTGCCAGCAGTAGACCGGGACAGGGTGAGGATACGCAGTATTTT. This sequence encodes CASSRPGQGEDTQYF.

This clonotype was seen more than once but under ten times. The V call is TRBV6-5, the J call TRBJ1-5; 7 bases fit TRBD1. V was pared by 8 bases and J by 2 bases, with 15 bases of the junction left unmatched. Germline V lookup: CDR1 MNHEY, CDR2 SVGAGI. CDR3 length: 17 amino acids. CDR3 DNA sequence: TGTGCCAGCCATGGCTCCTACCCAGGGGGTGGCAATCAGCCCCAGCATTTT. Residues: CASHGSYPGGGNQPQHF.

The chain is built from TRBV4-2 and TRBJ1-2; D is unresolved. The CDR3 loop spans 15 amino acids. Trimming stripped 0 bases from V and 1 base from J, with 9 bases between. In germline, CDR1 is LGHNA, CDR2 YNFKEQ. The chain's CDR3 is CASSQERTDNYGYTF. The CDR3 coding sequence is TGTGCCAGCAGCCAAGAAAGGACTGATAACTATGGCTACACCTTC.

This clonotype appeared a few times. The V gene is TRBV5-6, the J gene TRBJ2-5; TRBD2 might be the D (5 bases). V was trimmed by 0 bases and J by 1 base, leaving 7 bases between them. Germline lookup yields CDR1 SGHDT and CDR2 YYEEEE. The CDR3 loop spans 14 amino acids. DNA of the CDR3: TGTGCCAGCAGCTTGGGGGGAGTCCAAGAGACCCAGTACTTC. This gives the protein CASSLGGVQETQYF.

The gene calls are TRBV29-1 and TRBJ2-3, with a tentative D call TRBD1 (5 bases). This CDR3 comprises 13 residues. V lost 5 bases, J lost 0 bases, and 9 bases lay in between. The germline CDR1 and CDR2 sequences are SQVTM and ANQGSEA. In DNA form, the CDR3 reads TGCAGCGTTAGGACACACAGCACAGATACGCAGTATTTT. It codes for CSVRTHSTDTQYF.

This sequence joins TRBV30 and TRBJ1-1; D might be TRBD1 (6 bases). Trimming removed 3 bases from V and 5 bases from J, with 10 bases in between. The CDR3 contains 12 residues. CDR1 and CDR2 from the germline V gene are GTSNPN and SVGIG (reference sequence). CDR3 in DNA: TGTGCCTGGAGCCAAAGGGGGACTGAAGCTTTCTTT. Protein sequence: CAWSQRGTEAFF.

This clonotype was detected only a few times. The chain joins TRBV3-1 to TRBJ2-7; maybe TRBD1 (5 bases). Germline V gene data show CDR1 as LGHDT and CDR2 as YNNKEL (reference sequence). The CDR3 runs to 13 residues. V gave up 1 base and J gave up 9 bases, with 13 bases separating them. The CDR3 DNA is TGTGCCAGCAGCCAAGGTGCAGGGTCGAGGCAGTACTTC. It specifies CASSQGAGSRQYF.

V usage is TRBV11-2 and J usage is TRBJ2-1; 13 nucleotides line up with TRBD2. The CDR3 totals 18 residues. With V trimmed by 1 base and J by 3 bases, 6 bases remained unmatched. Germline V gene sequence: CDR1 SGHAT, CDR2 FQNNGV. This CDR3 reads CASSLVGLAGASYNEQFF. DNA of the CDR3: TGTGCCAGCAGCTTAGTCGGACTAGCGGGGGCCAGCTACAATGAGCAGTTCTTC. Variable domain in full (rest from reference TRBV11-2 and TRBJ2-1): EAGVAQSPRYKIIEKRQSVAFWCNPISGHATLYWYQQILGQGPKLLIQFQNNGVVDDSQLPKDRFSAERLKGVDSTLKIQPAKLEDSAVYLCASSLVGLAGASYNEQFFGPGTRLTVL.

The chain joins TRBV20-1 to TRBJ2-7; 8 bases fit TRBD2. This CDR3 is built from 13 residues. The V segment lost 7 bases and the J segment 7 bases; nucleotides outside the gene matches: 12. The V gene's germline CDR1 is DFQATT and CDR2 SNEGSKA (reference sequence). The CDR3 here is CSGAGTRTREQYF. CDR3 nucleotide sequence: TGCAGTGGCGCCGGGACTAGGACCCGAGAGCAGTACTTC.

J is TRBJ2-5 and V is TRBV6-5; D ambiguous. Between the trimmed V and J ends, which lost 4 bases and 1 base, there was a span of 7 bases. Germline V gene sequence: CDR1 MNHEY, CDR2 SVGAGI. There are 13 residues in the CDR3. This chain's CDR3 is CASSFQAQETQYF. CDR3 nucleotides: TGTGCCAGCAGTTTTCAGGCCCAAGAGACCCAGTACTTC.

This clonotype has just a few counts. V is TRBV5-6 and J is TRBJ2-3, with D maybe TRBD2 (7 bases). Trimming cost V 1 base and J 2 bases, with 14 bases left between them. Germline CDR1 and CDR2: SGHDT and YYEEEE. CDR3 length: 16 residues. CDR3 sequence reads: CASSLKRGAPTDTQYF. The DNA for the CDR3 is TGTGCCAGCAGCTTGAAACGGGGGGCGCCCACAGATACGCAGTATTTT.

This clonotype was seen just once. The chain recombines TRBV12-3 or TRBV12-4 with TRBJ2-7; perhaps TRBD1 as D (6 bases). CDR3 length: 13 amino acids. Trimming took off 5 bases at V and 3 bases at J, with 11 bases between the two ends. CDR3 protein: CASSVRQDYEQYF. For the CDR3, the DNA is TGTGCCAGCAGTGTTCGACAGGACTACGAGCAGTACTTC.

This clonotype showed up just a few times. The CDR3 DNA follows: TGTGCCAGCAGCTACCGGACAGGCACGAAAAACAATGAGCAGTTCTTC. It translates to CASSYRTGTKNNEQFF. The chain links TRBV5-5 to TRBJ2-1; 7 positions match TRBD1. Per germline, CDR1 SGHKS and CDR2 YYEKEE (reference sequence). The CDR3 has 16 residues. V lost 3 bases to trimming and J lost 5 bases; unmatched junction nucleotides: 11.

In this sample, this clonotype turned up many times. DNA for the CDR3: TGTGCTAGTGGTTTCCGGGACTGGTTCAATGAGCAGTTCTTC. It yields the protein CASGFRDWFNEQFF. The chain carries TRBV12-5 and TRBJ2-1; the D gene is possibly TRBD2 (6 bases). CDR1 and CDR2 (germline): LGHNT, FRNRAP. This CDR3 is built from 14 residues. V lost 3 bases, J lost 6 bases, and 12 bases lay in between. The full variable domain, completed using reference TRBV12-5 and TRBJ2-1, is DARVTQTPRHKVTEMGQEVTMRCQPILGHNTVFWYRQTMMQGLELLAYFRNRAPLDDSGMPKDRFSAEMPDATLATLKIQPSEPRDSAVYFCASGFRDWFNEQFFGPGTRLTVL.

This clonotype has a handful of counts. The chain couples TRBV20-1 to TRBJ2-3; 8 nucleotides agree with TRBD2. Germline V gives CDR1 DFQATT, CDR2 SNEGSKA (reference sequence). The CDR3 loop spans 16 amino acids. With 0 bases clipped from V and 5 bases from J, the junction kept 10 bases outside the gene matches. The CDR3 reads CSARETGLVFLDTQYF. CDR3 in DNA: TGCAGTGCTAGAGAGACGGGACTAGTCTTCCTAGATACGCAGTATTTT.

The chain is built from TRBV27 and TRBJ2-7, with D maybe TRBD2 (5 bases). Trimming took 3 bases from V and 3 from J, leaving 15 bases between them. Germline loops: CDR1 MNHEY, CDR2 SMNVEV (reference sequence). This CDR3 region has 15 residues. CDR3 in amino acids: CASSLTPGNLYEQYF. CDR3 nucleotide sequence: TGTGCCAGCAGTTTGACGCCGGGAAATCTCTACGAGCAGTACTTC.

This clonotype was counted a few times. The V and J genes are TRBV2 and TRBJ1-4, with 8 bases fitting TRBD1. In germline, CDR1 is SNHLY, CDR2 FYNNEI. The CDR3 runs to 13 residues. V was clipped by 6 bases and J by 8 bases; unmatched bases: 5. Here the CDR3 reads CASRDRAEEKLFF. The CDR3 nucleotides read TGTGCCAGCAGGGACAGGGCTGAAGAAAAACTGTTTTTT.

The chain carries TRBV5-1 and TRBJ2-1; weak D call: TRBD2 (6 bases). The CDR3 sequence is 15 residues long. Trimming cost V 4 bases and J 6 bases, with 17 bases left between them. Germline V CDR1 and CDR2: SGHRS, YFSETQ. CDR3 DNA sequence: TGCGCCAGCAGCCCGGGGGTCCCACTTGGCAATGAGCAGTTCTTC. It codes for CASSPGVPLGNEQFF. Full variable domain (missing parts from reference TRBV5-1 and TRBJ2-1): KAGVTQTPRYLIKTRGQQVTLSCSPISGHRSVSWYQQTPGQGLQFLFEYFSETQRNKGNFPGRFSGRQFSNSRSEMNVSTLELGDSALYLCASSPGVPLGNEQFFGPGTRLTVL.

The chain has TRBV4-1 and TRBJ2-3; 7 bases map to TRBD2. Trimming at V came to 3 bases and at J to 0 bases, leaving 12 bases not matched to a gene. Germline CDR1 and CDR2: MGHRA and YSYEKL. The CDR3 extends over 18 amino acids. The CDR3 here is CASSQSSIGGSSTDTQYF. In DNA, the CDR3 is TGCGCCAGCAGCCAGTCCTCGATCGGGGGGTCTAGCACAGATACGCAGTATTTT.

This clonotype was found a few times. The CDR3 spells CASSFMGEGKTQYF. CDR3 coding DNA: TGCGCCAGCAGCTTTATGGGGGAAGGGAAGACCCAGTACTTC. The chain uses TRBV5-1 and TRBJ2-5; D tentatively reads TRBD1 or TRBD2 (5 bases each). Germline CDR1 is SGHRS and CDR2 is YFSETQ. V lost 2 bases, J lost 6 bases, and 14 bases lay in between. The length of the CDR3 is 14 residues. The full variable domain, completed using reference TRBV5-1 and TRBJ2-5, is KAGVTQTPRYLIKTRGQQVTLSCSPISGHRSVSWYQQTPGQGLQFLFEYFSETQRNKGNFPGRFSGRQFSNSRSEMNVSTLELGDSALYLCASSFMGEGKTQYFGPGTRLLVL.

The rearrangement joins TRBV10-3 to TRBJ2-7; D might be TRBD2 (6 bases). CDR3 length: 14 amino acids. V was cut by 6 bases and J by 3 bases, with 15 bases left in between. Germline assignment: CDR1 ENHRY and CDR2 SYGVKD. CDR3 bases: TGTGCCATCAGCCGTGACGGGGGAATCTACGAGCAGTACTTC. It codes for CAISRDGGIYEQYF.

This clonotype was seen just once. The chain joins TRBV5-1 to TRBJ2-7, with 10 positions matching TRBD2. Germline CDR1 reads SGHRS; CDR2 reads YFSETQ. This CDR3 region has 17 residues. V trimming: 4 bases; J trimming: 0 bases; junction bases outside the gene matches: 10. This CDR3 is CASSPPVLAGPSYEQYF. The CDR3 coding sequence is TGCGCCAGCAGCCCACCCGTACTAGCGGGACCCTCCTACGAGCAGTACTTC.

In this sample, this clonotype turned up a few times. The rearrangement uses TRBV6-5 and TRBJ1-4, with D tentatively TRBD1 (6 bases). In germline, CDR1 is MNHEY, CDR2 SVGAGI. The length of the CDR3 is 15 residues. Trimming cost V 1 base and J 8 bases, with 14 bases left between them. The CDR3 sequence is CASSYLGGRDEKLFF. DNA of the CDR3: TGTGCCAGCAGTTACTTAGGGGGGCGCGACGAAAAACTGTTTTTT.

The chain employs TRBV29-1 and TRBJ2-3, with TRBD1 as a possible D gene (6 bases). The CDR3 has 13 residues. CDR1 is SQVTM, CDR2 ANQGSEA, per germline. The V gene lost 5 bases and the J gene lost 4 bases, with 13 bases spanning the gap. The CDR3 loop reads CSVLTGAADTQYF. CDR3 in DNA: TGCAGCGTTTTGACAGGAGCTGCAGATACGCAGTATTTT.

The rearrangement links TRBV10-3 to TRBJ2-1; 11 bases are a match to TRBD2. The CDR3 length is 18 residues. The germline CDR1 and CDR2 sequences are ENHRY and SYGVKD. Trimming took 2 bases from V and 8 from J; bases not matched to a gene: 14. As DNA, the CDR3 is TGTGCCATCAGTGAGGTAGCGGGGGGGCCTAGCGGGAGTTATGAGCAGTTCTTC. Protein sequence: CAISEVAGGPSGSYEQFF.